The rows below give T cell receptor beta chains drawn from one sample of a study of blood T cells in healthy people across ages. TCRdb redid the calling of the 5' RACE reads with MiXCR, one entry per CDR3 protein. Altogether hundreds of thousands of distinct CDR3 sequences are present, roughly 31% being singletons, with the ten largest covering 15% to 17%. The source material was blood. These receptors were obtained from a woman of 80 years or more in good health. CDR3s leave out the opening cysteine and the closing phenylalanine or tryptophan.

V,J,CDR3
TRBV14,TRBJ1-2,ASSRGAIGYGYT
TRBV5-1,TRBJ2-3,ASTGGAGTDTQY
TRBV20-1,TRBJ2-5,SARTTGDTQY
TRBV12-3/TRBV12-4,TRBJ1-2,ASTHPGQAVSVGYT
TRBV30,TRBJ1-5,AWTLQGTNQPQH
TRBV10-3,TRBJ1-1,ATTGKDGTEAF
TRBV14,TRBJ1-1,ASSRTLVNTEAF
TRBV4-1,TRBJ2-1,ASSQTPGQTYNEQF
TRBV5-6,TRBJ1-5,ASSSQGGRGKNRPQH
TRBV7-8,TRBJ2-7,ASSITGTSGYEQY
TRBV20-1,TRBJ1-2,SARAHRGKGYGYT
TRBV7-2,TRBJ2-7,ASSLYTGEQY
TRBV20-1,TRBJ1-1,SASDRRWAF
TRBV9,TRBJ2-1,ASSVELLGANEQF
TRBV28,TRBJ2-4,ASKVGGGAKNIQY
TRBV4-3,TRBJ1-2,ASSQDLGRHYGYT
TRBV5-1,TRBJ2-2,ASGSTGNTGELF
TRBV7-8,TRBJ2-5,ASSLAVTRGGETQY
TRBV4-1,TRBJ1-2,ASSQTGEGYGYT
TRBV5-1,TRBJ2-3,ASNPSGRADTQY
TRBV6-1,TRBJ1-5,ASRGDRGSGQPQH
TRBV10-3,TRBJ2-5,AISGGMETQY
TRBV7-3,TRBJ2-2,ASSLRARGVGTGELF
TRBV6-1,TRBJ1-5,ASSKHNSNPPQH
TRBV2,TRBJ1-3,ASRPGGTTGNTIY
TRBV5-1,TRBJ2-3,ASNLAGVSTDTQY
TRBV3-1,TRBJ1-1,ASSPSDRRNTEAF
TRBV7-2,TRBJ2-3,ASSLVVGLAGATDTQY
TRBV20-1,TRBJ2-3,SALRLTDTQY
TRBV18,TRBJ2-5,ASSPNGVETQY
TRBV5-1,TRBJ2-7,ASSPRTGDNGEQY
TRBV7-8,TRBJ1-1,ASSLGGRDTEAF
TRBV7-9,TRBJ1-5,ASSSGQINQPQH